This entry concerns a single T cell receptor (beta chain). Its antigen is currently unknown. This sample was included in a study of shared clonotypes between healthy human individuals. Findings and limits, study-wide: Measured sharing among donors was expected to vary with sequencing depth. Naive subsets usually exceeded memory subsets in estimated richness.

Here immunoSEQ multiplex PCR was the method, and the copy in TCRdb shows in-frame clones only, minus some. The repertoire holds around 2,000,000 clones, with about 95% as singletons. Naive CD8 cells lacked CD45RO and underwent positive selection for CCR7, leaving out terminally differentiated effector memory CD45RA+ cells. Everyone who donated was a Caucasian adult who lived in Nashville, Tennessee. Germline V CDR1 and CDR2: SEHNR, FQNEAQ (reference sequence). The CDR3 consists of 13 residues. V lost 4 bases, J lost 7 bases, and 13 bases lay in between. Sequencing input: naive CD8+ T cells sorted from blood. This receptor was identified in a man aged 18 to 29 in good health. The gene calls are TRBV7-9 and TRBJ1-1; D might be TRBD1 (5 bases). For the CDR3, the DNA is TGTGCCAGCAGCTACCTTACAGGTAATGAAGCTTTCTTT. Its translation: CASSYLTGNEAFF.